This entry lists 16 T cell receptor beta chains sequenced from one sample in a study of T cells in Graves' hyperthyroidism and ophthalmopathy. Amplification yielded TCR beta CDR3 regions, with RNA transcripts as the source. The TCR CDR3 was amplified in a first-round RT-PCR using the HTBI primer set. TCRdb analysed the multiplex PCR reads with MiXCR anew, one entry per CDR3 protein. The sample lists a few hundred thousand distinct CDR3 sequences, roughly 13% occurring once. The sequenced sample was blood. These receptors were collected from a woman aged 18 to 35 with Graves' hyperthyroidism.

This clonotype was recorded at least ten times. This chain uses TRBV3-1 with TRBJ2-7; 8 bases fit TRBD2. With 3 bases clipped from V and 6 bases from J, the junction kept 1 base outside the gene matches. The CDR3 has 12 residues. Germline V gene lookup returns CDR1 LGHDT and CDR2 YNNKEL (reference sequence). The CDR3 DNA is TGTGCCAGCAGCCACGGGGGGGGCGAGCAGTACTTC. Translating gives CASSHGGGEQYF.

The genes are TRBV19 and TRBJ1-1; no firm D call. The CDR3 has 11 amino acids. CDR1 LNHDA and CDR2 SQIVND come from the germline V gene (reference sequence). Trimming shortened V by 2 bases and J by 10 bases, and 8 bases separated the two germline ends. CDR3 bases: TGTGCCAGTAGTATAAAGGCGGGAGCTTTCTTT. Protein: CASSIKAGAFF.

This clonotype was detected only a few times. V is TRBV30 and J is TRBJ1-2; D might be TRBD1 (5 bases). Germline V gives CDR1 GTSNPN, CDR2 SVGIG (reference sequence). The CDR3 runs to 11 residues. V was pared by 5 bases and J by 4 bases, with 8 bases between. CDR3 in amino acids: CAWRDGYGYTF. CDR3 DNA sequence: TGTGCCTGGCGGGACGGCTATGGCTACACCTTC.

The genes are TRBV6-2 or TRBV6-3 and TRBJ1-1; 12 nucleotides agree with TRBD1. Trimming took 2 bases from V and 10 from J; bases not matched to a gene: 11. The germline CDR1 and CDR2 sequences are MNHEY and SVGEGT. The CDR3 spans 16 residues. CDR3 sequence (DNA): TGTGCCAGCAGTTACGGGGCCGGGACAGGGGGCACCGCAGCTTTCTTT. Translated, it gives CASSYGAGTGGTAAFF.

This clonotype was seen ten or more times. This sequence joins TRBV6-2 or TRBV6-3 and TRBJ2-7, with TRBD1 as a possible D gene (5 bases). Trimming shortened V by 4 bases and J by 2 bases, and 9 bases separated the two germline ends. The CDR3 covers 13 residues. Germline CDR1 reads MNHEY; CDR2 reads SVGEGT. The CDR3 region has the DNA TGTGCCAGCAGTTTACAGGAGACCTACGAGCAGTACTTC. It codes for CASSLQETYEQYF.

This clonotype was seen many times. The V gene is TRBV6-1, the J gene TRBJ2-3; 7 nucleotides agree with TRBD1. The V gene end was trimmed by 4 bases and the J gene end by 0 bases; junction bases not matched to a gene: 10. In germline, CDR1 is MNHNS, CDR2 SASEGT. This CDR3 is 17 amino acids long. The CDR3 region has the DNA TGTGCCAGCAGTGGACAGGGCAGAGGTGCTAGCACAGATACGCAGTATTTT. Translation: CASSGQGRGASTDTQYF.

This clonotype was detected ten times or more. The chain couples TRBV12-3 or TRBV12-4 to TRBJ1-6; no definite D call. The CDR3 totals 13 residues. V lost 5 bases and J lost 10, with 12 bases in between. The CDR3 DNA is TGTGCCAGCAGTCTGGGGAGAGGGTCACCCCTCCACTTT. Protein sequence: CASSLGRGSPLHF.

This clonotype was detected only a few times. Relative to the germline gene, one junction end is altered; a read error may explain this. The chain recombines TRBV6-1 with TRBJ2-3; TRBD2 aligns across 12 bases. The germline V gene has CDR1 MNHNS and CDR2 SASEGT. The CDR3 is made up of 20 amino acids. In DNA form, the CDR3 reads TGTGCCAGCAGGGAAGTGGGGGTTTACCTAGCGGGAGGGAGCACAGATACGCAGTATTTT. It encodes CASREVGVYLAGGSTDTQYF.

This clonotype was observed at least ten times. V usage is TRBV5-1 and J usage is TRBJ1-1; D call uncertain. Germline values: CDR1 SGHRS, CDR2 YFSETQ. V was shortened by 0 bases and J by 2 bases, with 11 bases between the two germline ends. The CDR3 has 15 amino acids. The CDR3 is CASSLEGRSNTEAFF. CDR3 in DNA: TGCGCCAGCAGCTTGGAGGGCAGAAGCAACACTGAAGCTTTCTTT.

The sample holds a few counts of this clonotype. The chain uses TRBV30 and TRBJ2-1, with TRBD2 matching 12 bases. This CDR3 is 18 amino acids long. Germline CDR1 is GTSNPN and CDR2 is SVGIG (reference sequence). The V and J ends lost 0 bases and 6 bases, in that order; junction bases with no gene match: 12. The CDR3 coding sequence is TGTGCCTGGAGTGTACGGTCTAGCGGGAGGGTTTTTGGCAATGAGCAGTTCTTC. Protein sequence: CAWSVRSSGRVFGNEQFF.

This chain links TRBV12-5 with TRBJ1-1, with unresolved D. This CDR3 is 16 amino acids long. Between the trimmed V and J ends, which lost 2 bases and 1 base, there was a span of 14 bases. CDR1 and CDR2 from the germline V gene are LGHNT and FRNRAP. The CDR3 region has the DNA TGTGCTAGTGGTTTGTTTTTTACGGGAGGGAACACTGAAGCTTTCTTT. Translation: CASGLFFTGGNTEAFF.

A few counts support this clonotype. The chain uses TRBV10-3 and TRBJ2-1; 9 positions match TRBD2. The CDR3 consists of 19 residues. V lost 4 bases, J lost 1 base, and 14 bases stayed unmatched. Germline CDR1 reads ENHRY; CDR2 reads SYGVKD. The CDR3 spells CAISVLWVAGVRSYNEQFF. CDR3 nucleotides: TGTGCCATCAGTGTTCTTTGGGTAGCGGGAGTGAGGTCCTACAATGAGCAGTTCTTC.

The V and J genes are TRBV19 and TRBJ2-7; weak D call: TRBD1 (7 bases). V was shortened by 1 base and J by 2 bases, with 12 bases between the two germline ends. CDR1 is LNHDA, CDR2 SQIVND, per germline (reference sequence). This CDR3 is built from 15 residues. CDR3 loop: CASSIVAGQTYEQYF. CDR3 in DNA: TGTGCCAGTAGTATAGTGGCGGGACAGACCTACGAGCAGTACTTC. Combining the CDR3 with reference TRBV19 and TRBJ2-7 gives the whole variable domain DGGITQSPKYLFRKEGQNVTLSCEQNLNHDAMYWYRQDPGQGLRLIYYSQIVNDFQKGDIAEGYSVSREKKESFPLTVTSAQKNPTAFYLCASSIVAGQTYEQYFGPGTRLTVT.

This clonotype was seen many times. J is TRBJ1-2 and V is TRBV11-2, with D perhaps matching TRBD1 (6 bases). CDR1 and CDR2 (germline): SGHAT, FQNNGV. This CDR3 spans 14 amino acids. V dropped 0 bases and J dropped 7 bases, with 12 bases sitting between them. CDR3 bases: TGTGCCAGCAGCTTAGATCCTTTCAGGGGTGGCTACACCTTC. Protein product: CASSLDPFRGGYTF.

This clonotype has at least ten counts. The chain uses TRBV20-1 and TRBJ1-5, with 8 nucleotides matching TRBD1. CDR1 and CDR2 from the germline V gene are DFQATT and SNEGSKA (reference sequence). The V gene end was trimmed by 0 bases and the J gene end by 2 bases; junction bases not matched to a gene: 3. This CDR3 comprises 15 residues. CDR3 protein: CSARDSGGGNQPQHF. The CDR3 nucleotides are TGCAGTGCTAGAGATTCAGGGGGCGGCAATCAGCCCCAGCATTTT.

This clonotype has a count of ten or more. The chain links TRBV6-1 to TRBJ2-7; 9 nucleotides line up with TRBD1. Trimming took 4 bases from V and 5 from J; bases not matched to a gene: 6. Germline-derived CDR1 and CDR2 are MNHNS and SASEGT. CDR3 length: 14 amino acids. In DNA, the CDR3 is TGTGCCAGCAGTGGGGGACAGGGTCTTCACGAGCAGTACTTC. Translated: CASSGGQGLHEQYF.